This TCR beta chain was captured in a study of blood T cells in healthy people across ages. Next came a second PCR, run for about 7 to 12 cycles, which used a sample-barcoded 5' primer along with a J-beta primer mix. Every molecule of cDNA carried a tag from a template-switch adaptor with 12 random nucleotides. Via MiXCR, TCRdb re-called the 5' RACE reads, giving one row per CDR3 protein. This sample has roughly 1.4 million distinct CDR3 sequences, with 55% to 75% found just once. CDR1 and CDR2 (germline): LGHNT, FRNRAP. The CDR3 runs 14 residues. The chain uses TRBV12-5 and TRBJ2-5; TRBD1 is a possible D gene (5 bases). The J call may not be correct, given that the DNA end is closer to TRBJ2-7. This TCR came from a man younger than 30 in good health. The sample comprised blood. The CDR3 region has the DNA TGTGCTAGTGGTGCCGGGCCTCAGGGCTACGAGCAGTACTTC. Its protein is CASGAGPQGYEQYF.